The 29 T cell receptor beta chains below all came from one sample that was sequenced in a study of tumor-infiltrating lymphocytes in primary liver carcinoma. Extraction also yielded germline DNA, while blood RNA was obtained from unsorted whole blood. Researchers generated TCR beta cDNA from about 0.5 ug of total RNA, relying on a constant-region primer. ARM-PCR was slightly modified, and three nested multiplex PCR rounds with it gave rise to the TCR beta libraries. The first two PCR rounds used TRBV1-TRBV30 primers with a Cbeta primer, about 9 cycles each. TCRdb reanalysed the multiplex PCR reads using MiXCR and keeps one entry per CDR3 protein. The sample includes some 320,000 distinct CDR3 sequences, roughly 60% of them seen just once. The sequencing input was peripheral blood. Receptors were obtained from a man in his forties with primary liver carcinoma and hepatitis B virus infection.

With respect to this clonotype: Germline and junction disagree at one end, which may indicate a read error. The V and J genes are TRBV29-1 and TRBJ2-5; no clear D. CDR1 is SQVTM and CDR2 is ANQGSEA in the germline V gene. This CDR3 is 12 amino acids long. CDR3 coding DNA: TGCAGCGTTAGTCAGATACAAGAGACCCACTACTTC. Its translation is CSVSQIQETHYF. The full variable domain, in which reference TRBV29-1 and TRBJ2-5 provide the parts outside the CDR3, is SAVISQKPSRDICQRGTSLTIQCQVDSQVTMMFWYRQQPGQSLTLIATANQGSEATYESGFVIDKFPISRPNLTFSTLTVSNMSPEDSSIYLCSVSQIQETHYFGPGTRLLVL.

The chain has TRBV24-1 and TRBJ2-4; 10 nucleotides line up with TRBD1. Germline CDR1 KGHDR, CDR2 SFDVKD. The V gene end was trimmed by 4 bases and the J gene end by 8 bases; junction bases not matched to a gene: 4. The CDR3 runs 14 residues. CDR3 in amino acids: CATSDRTGGDIQYF. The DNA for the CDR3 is TGTGCCACCAGTGACCGGACAGGGGGGGACATTCAGTACTTC.

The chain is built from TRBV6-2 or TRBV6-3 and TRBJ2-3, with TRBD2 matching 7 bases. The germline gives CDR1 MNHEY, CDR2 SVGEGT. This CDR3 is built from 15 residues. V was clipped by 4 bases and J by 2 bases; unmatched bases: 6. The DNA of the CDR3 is TGTGCCAGCAGTTCGCGGACTAGATACACAGATACGCAGTATTTT. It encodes CASSSRTRYTDTQYF.

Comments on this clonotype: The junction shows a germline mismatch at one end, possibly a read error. The CDR3 protein is CASSPEGRKNTGAFF. CDR3 nucleotides: TGCGCCAGCAGCCCTGAAGGGCGTAAGAACACTGGAGCTTTCTTT. The gene calls are TRBV4-1 and TRBJ1-1; D is undetermined. Germline V CDR1 and CDR2: MGHRA, YSYEKL. The CDR3 has 15 amino acids.

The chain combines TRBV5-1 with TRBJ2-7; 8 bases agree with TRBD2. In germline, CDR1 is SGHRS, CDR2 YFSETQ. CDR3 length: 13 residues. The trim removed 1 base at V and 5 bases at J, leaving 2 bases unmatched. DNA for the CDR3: TGCGCCAGCAGCTTGAGCGGGAGCCACGAGCAGTACTTC. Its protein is CASSLSGSHEQYF.

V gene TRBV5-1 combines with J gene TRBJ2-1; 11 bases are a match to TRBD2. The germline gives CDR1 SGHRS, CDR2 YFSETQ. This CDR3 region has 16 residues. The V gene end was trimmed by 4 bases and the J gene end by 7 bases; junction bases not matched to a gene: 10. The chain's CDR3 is CASSKMTSGVGNEQFF. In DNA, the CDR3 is TGCGCCAGCAGCAAGATGACTAGCGGGGTAGGGAATGAGCAGTTCTTC.

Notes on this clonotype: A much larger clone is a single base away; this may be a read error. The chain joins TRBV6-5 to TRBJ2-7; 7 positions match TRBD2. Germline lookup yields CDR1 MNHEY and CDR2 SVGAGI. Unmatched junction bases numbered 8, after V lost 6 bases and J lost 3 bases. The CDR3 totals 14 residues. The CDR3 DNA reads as TGTGCCAGCAGGGATCCGGGGGACTACTACGAGCAGTACTTC. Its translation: CASRDPGDYYEQYF.

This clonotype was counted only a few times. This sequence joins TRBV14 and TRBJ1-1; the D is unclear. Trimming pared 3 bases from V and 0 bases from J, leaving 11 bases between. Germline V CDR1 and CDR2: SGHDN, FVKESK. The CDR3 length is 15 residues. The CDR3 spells CASSHRGVMNTEAFF. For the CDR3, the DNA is TGTGCCAGCAGCCACCGTGGGGTCATGAACACTGAAGCTTTCTTT.

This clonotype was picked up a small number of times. CDR3 sequence reads: CAIRTGLASADTQYF. The CDR3 nucleotides are TGTGCCATCAGGACCGGACTAGCGAGCGCAGATACGCAGTATTTT. V is TRBV10-3 and J is TRBJ2-3, with 9 bases lining up with TRBD2. Germline V lookup: CDR1 ENHRY, CDR2 SYGVKD. The trim removed 6 bases at V and 4 bases at J, leaving 8 bases unmatched. The CDR3 is 15 amino acids.

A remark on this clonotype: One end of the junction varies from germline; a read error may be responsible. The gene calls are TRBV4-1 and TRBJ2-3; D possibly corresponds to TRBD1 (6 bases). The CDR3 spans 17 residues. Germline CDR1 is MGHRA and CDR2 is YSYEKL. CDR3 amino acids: CAGSLGTGRFATDTQYF. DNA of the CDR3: TGCGCCGGCAGCCTCGGCACAGGGCGTTTTGCAACAGATACGCAGTATTTT.

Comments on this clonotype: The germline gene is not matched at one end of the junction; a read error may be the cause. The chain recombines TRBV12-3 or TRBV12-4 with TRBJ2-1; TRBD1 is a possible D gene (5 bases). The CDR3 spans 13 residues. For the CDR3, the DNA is TGTGTCAGCAGTTTTGACAGAGACAATGAGCAGTTCTTC. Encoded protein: CVSSFDRDNEQFF.

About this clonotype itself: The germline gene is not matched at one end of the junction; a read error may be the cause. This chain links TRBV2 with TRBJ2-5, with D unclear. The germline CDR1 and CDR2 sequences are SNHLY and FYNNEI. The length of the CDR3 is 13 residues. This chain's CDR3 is CASSVGLQETQHF. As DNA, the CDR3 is TGTGCCAGCAGTGTAGGCCTTCAAGAGACCCAGCACTTC.

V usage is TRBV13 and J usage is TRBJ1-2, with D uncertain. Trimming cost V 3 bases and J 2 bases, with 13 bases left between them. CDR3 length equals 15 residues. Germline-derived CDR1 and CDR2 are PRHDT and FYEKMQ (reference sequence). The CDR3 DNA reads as TGTGCCAGCAGCTTCCTCGGACGGCTCAACTATGGCTACACCTTC. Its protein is CASSFLGRLNYGYTF.

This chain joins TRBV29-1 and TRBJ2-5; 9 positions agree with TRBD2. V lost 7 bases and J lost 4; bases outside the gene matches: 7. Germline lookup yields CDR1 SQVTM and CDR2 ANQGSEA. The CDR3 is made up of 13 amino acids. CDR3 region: CSAQISGGETQYF. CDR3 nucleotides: TGCAGCGCCCAGATTAGCGGGGGAGAGACCCAGTACTTC.

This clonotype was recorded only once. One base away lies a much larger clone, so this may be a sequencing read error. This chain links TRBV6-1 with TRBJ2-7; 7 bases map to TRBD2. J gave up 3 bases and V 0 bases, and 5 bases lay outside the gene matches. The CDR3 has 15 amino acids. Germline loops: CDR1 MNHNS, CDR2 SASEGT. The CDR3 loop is CASSEAGGPFYEQYF. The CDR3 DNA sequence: TGTGCCAGCAGTGAAGCGGGAGGGCCATTCTACGAGCAGTACTTC.

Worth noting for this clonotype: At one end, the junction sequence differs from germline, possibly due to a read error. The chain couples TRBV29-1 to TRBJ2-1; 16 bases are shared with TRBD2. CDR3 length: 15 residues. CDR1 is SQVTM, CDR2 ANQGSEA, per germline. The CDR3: CSVDGTSGRAWGQLF. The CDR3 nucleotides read TGCAGCGTTGACGGGACTAGCGGGAGGGCATGGGGGCAGCTCTTC.

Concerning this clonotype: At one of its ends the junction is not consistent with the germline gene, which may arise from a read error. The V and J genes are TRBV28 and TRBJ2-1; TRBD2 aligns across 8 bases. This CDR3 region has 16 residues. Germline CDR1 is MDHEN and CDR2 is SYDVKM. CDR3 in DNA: TGTGCCAGCTGTTTACAGGCTAGCGGGCGGGATAATGAGCAGTTCTTC. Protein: CASCLQASGRDNEQFF.

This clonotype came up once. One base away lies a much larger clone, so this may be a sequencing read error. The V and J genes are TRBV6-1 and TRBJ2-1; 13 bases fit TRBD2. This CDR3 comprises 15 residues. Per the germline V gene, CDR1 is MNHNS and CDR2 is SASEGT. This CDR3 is CASRVGGLAGIRQSF. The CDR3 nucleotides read TGTGCCAGCAGGGTCGGGGGACTAGCGGGAATTAGGCAGTCCTTC.

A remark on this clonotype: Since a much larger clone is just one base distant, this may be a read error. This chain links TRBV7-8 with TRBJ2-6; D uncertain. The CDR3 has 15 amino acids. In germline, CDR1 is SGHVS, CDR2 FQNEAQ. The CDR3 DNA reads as TGTGCCAGCAGCCCGGGCCGCACTGGGACCAACGTCCTGACTTTC. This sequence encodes CASSPGRTGTNVLTF.

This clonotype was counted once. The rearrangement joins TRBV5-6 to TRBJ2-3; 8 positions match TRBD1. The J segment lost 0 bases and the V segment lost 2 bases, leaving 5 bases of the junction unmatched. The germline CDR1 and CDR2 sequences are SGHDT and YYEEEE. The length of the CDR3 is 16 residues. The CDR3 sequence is CASSFLQGASTDTQYF. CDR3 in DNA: TGTGCCAGCAGCTTCCTGCAGGGGGCGAGCACAGATACGCAGTATTTT.

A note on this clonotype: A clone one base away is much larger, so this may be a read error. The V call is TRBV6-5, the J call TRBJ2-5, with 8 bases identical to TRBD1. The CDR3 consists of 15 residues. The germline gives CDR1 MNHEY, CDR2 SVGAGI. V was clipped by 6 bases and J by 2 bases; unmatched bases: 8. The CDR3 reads CASSLLGTGQETQYF. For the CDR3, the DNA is TGTGCCAGCAGCCTCTTGGGGACAGGACAAGAGACCCAGTACTTC.

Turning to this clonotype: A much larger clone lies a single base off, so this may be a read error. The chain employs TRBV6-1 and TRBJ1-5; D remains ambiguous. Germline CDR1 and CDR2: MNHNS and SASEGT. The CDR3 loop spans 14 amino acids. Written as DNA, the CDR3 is TGTGCCAGCAGTGACGGGGTGAGCATTCAGCCCCAGCATTTT. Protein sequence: CASSDGVSIQPQHF.

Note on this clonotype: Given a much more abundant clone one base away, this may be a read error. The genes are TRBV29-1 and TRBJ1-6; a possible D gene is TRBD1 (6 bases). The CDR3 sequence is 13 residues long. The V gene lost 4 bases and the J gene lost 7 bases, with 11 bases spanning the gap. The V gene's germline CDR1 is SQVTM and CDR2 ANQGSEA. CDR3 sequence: CSVVPDRNSPLHF. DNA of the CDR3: TGCAGCGTTGTACCCGACAGGAATTCACCCCTCCACTTT.

CDR3 in DNA: TGTGCCGGGGGGCTTGGCACTGAAGCTTTCTTT. It specifies CAGGLGTEAFF. The V and J genes are TRBV28 and TRBJ1-1; a possible D gene is TRBD1 (6 bases). The CDR3 contains 11 residues. The germline gives CDR1 MDHEN, CDR2 SYDVKM. V was clipped by 11 bases and J by 4 bases, with 11 bases between them.

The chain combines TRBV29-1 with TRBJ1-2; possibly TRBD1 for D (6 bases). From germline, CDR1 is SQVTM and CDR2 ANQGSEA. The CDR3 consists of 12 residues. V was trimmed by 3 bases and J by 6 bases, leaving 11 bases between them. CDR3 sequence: CSVEGGANGYTF. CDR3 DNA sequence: TGCAGCGTTGAGGGGGGCGCGAATGGCTACACCTTC.

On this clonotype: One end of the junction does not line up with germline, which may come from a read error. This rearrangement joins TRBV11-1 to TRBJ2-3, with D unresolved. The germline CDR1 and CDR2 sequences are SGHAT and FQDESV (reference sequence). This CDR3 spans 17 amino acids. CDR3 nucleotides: TGTACCAGCAGCTTAGACTTTGGCGGAGCTAGCACAGATACGCAGTATTTT. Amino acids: CTSSLDFGGASTDTQYF.

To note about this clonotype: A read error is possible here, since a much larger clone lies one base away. The CDR3 sequence: CAWRERGGYDQYF. Written as DNA, the CDR3 is TGTGCCTGGAGGGAGAGAGGGGGCTACGATCAGTACTTC. The chain carries TRBV30 and TRBJ2-7; 7 nucleotides align to TRBD1. CDR1 is GTSNPN and CDR2 is SVGIG in the germline V gene (reference sequence). This CDR3 is 13 amino acids long.

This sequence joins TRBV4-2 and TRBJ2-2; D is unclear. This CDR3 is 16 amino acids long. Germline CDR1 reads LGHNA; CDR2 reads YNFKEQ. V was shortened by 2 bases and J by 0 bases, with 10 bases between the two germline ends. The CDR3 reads CASSQYTESNTGELFF. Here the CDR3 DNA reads TGTGCCAGCAGCCAATATACAGAGTCGAACACCGGGGAGCTGTTTTTT.

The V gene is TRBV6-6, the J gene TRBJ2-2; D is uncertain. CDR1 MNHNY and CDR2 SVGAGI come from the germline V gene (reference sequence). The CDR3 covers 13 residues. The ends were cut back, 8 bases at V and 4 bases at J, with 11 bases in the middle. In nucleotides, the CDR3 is TGTGCCAGCTCGAGCCGAGCCACCGGGGAGCTGTTTTTT. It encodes CASSSRATGELFF.